The clone carrying this TCR beta chain was recorded once. Only in-frame clones appear in the TCRdb table, and some are missing; sequencing was by immunoSEQ multiplex PCR. The table lists approximately 350,000 clones, about 88% of them singletons. The sample originates from a study of blood T cell repertoires in COVID-19. For the study at large: COVID-19 samples from acute and convalescent phases originated in the United States, Italy and Spain. PBMCs, B-cell-depleted T cells, or T cells provided the cDNA or gDNA that made up the material.

Trimming removed 1 base from V and 0 bases from J; junction bases left unmatched: 4. Looked up from germline, CDR1 is MNHNS and CDR2 is SASEGT. There are 16 residues in the CDR3. Specimen: peripheral blood. V usage is TRBV6-1 and J usage is TRBJ2-5, with TRBD2 matching over 8 bases. This receptor was identified in a woman aged 70-85 years with COVID-19, enrolled during active disease. In nucleotides, the CDR3 is TGTGCCAGCAGTGAAGTGAGGCGGGGGGACCAAGAGACCCAGTACTTC. Encoded protein: CASSEVRRGDQETQYF.